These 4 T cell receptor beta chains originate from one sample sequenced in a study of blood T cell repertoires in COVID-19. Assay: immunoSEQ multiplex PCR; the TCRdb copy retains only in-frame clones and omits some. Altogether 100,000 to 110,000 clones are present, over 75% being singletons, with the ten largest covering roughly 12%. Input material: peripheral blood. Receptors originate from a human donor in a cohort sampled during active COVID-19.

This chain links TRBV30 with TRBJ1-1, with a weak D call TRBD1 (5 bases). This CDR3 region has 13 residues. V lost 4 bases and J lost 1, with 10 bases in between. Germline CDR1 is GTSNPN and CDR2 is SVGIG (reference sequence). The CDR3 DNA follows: TGTGCCTGGATGGGCCAGGGGAACACTGAAGCTTTCTTT. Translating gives CAWMGQGNTEAFF.

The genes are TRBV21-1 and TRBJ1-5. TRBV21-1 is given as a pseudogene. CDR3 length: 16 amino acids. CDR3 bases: TGTGCCAGCAGCAAAGGATCCGGGGATAGCAATCAGCCCCAGCATTTT. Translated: CASSKGSGDSNQPQHF.

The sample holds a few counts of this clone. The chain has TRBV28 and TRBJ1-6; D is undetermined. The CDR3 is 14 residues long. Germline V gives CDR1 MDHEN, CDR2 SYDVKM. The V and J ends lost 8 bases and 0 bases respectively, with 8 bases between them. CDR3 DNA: TGTGCCAGCTCGGGTAGCTCCTATAATTCACCCCTCCACTTT. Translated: CASSGSSYNSPLHF.

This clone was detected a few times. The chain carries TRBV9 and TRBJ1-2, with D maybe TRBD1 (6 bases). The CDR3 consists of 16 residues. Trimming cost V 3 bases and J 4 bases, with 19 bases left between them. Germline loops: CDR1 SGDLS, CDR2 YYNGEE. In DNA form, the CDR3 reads TGTGCCAGCAGCGAGCGAGGACAGCCCCGTACCTATGGCTACACCTTC. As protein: CASSERGQPRTYGYTF. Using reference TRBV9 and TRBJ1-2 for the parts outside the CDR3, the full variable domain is DSGVTQTPKHLITATGQRVTLRCSPRSGDLSVYWYQQSLDQGLQFLIQYYNGEERAKGNILERFSAQQFPDLHSELNLSSLELGDSALYFCASSERGQPRTYGYTFGSGTRLTVV.